This paragraph reports one T cell receptor beta chain. Its antigen is currently unknown. Using the 5' RACE reads, TCRdb records one entry per CDR3 protein without DNA. This table lists 150,000 to 200,000 distinct CDR3 sequences. In germline, CDR1 is KGHDR, CDR2 SFDVKD. The CDR3 spans 14 residues. The data stem from a study of monozygotic twins with inflammatory bowel disease. Study conclusions and caveats: Versus healthy twins, IBD patients showed fewer clonotypes shared with others, especially with disease activity. Varying immunosuppressive regimens may have increased patient repertoire variability.

This clonotype was sampled from a human donor with ulcerative colitis or Crohn's disease, or a healthy co-twin of an affected twin (not recorded which). The V gene is TRBV24-1, the J gene TRBJ2-1. Material: blood. The CDR3 spells CATSGGGSYNEQFF.